These 14 T cell receptor beta chains came from one sample sequenced in a study of T cell responses to AZD1222 COVID-19 vaccine. TCRdb keeps only in-frame clones here, not all; method: immunoSEQ multiplex PCR. The repertoire includes under 150,000 clones, roughly 91% of them detected once, and around 5.4% sits in the top ten. This sample comprised peripheral blood, obtained on day 0 of AZD1222 vaccination. These receptor sequences come from an adult in good health.

V gene TRBV5-1 combines with J gene TRBJ2-4, with D maybe TRBD1 (7 bases). The germline gives CDR1 SGHRS, CDR2 YFSETQ. With 4 bases removed from V and 6 bases from J, the gap between germline ends came to 14 bases. The CDR3 sequence is 14 residues long. The CDR3 DNA sequence: TGCGCCAGCAGCCCGGACAGGAGGGGAAACATTCAGTACTTC. Its translation: CASSPDRRGNIQYF.

The chain employs TRBV7-9 and TRBJ1-1; D remains unclear. This CDR3 contains 15 residues. Deletions cut 3 bases from V and 0 bases from J, with 11 bases between. Germline loops: CDR1 SEHNR, CDR2 FQNEAQ (reference sequence). This CDR3 reads CASSFLDPLNTEAFF. CDR3 nucleotides: TGTGCCAGCAGCTTCTTGGATCCCCTGAACACTGAAGCTTTCTTT.

J is TRBJ2-3 and V is TRBV5-1, with TRBD2 matching over 12 bases. The CDR3 runs to 18 residues. CDR1 SGHRS and CDR2 YFSETQ come from the germline V gene. V trimming: 0 bases; J trimming: 3 bases; junction bases outside the gene matches: 8. CDR3 loop: CASSLVASGGAATDTQYF. The CDR3 bases are TGCGCCAGCAGCTTGGTGGCTAGCGGGGGGGCCGCGACAGATACGCAGTATTTT. Variable domain in full (rest from reference TRBV5-1 and TRBJ2-3): KAGVTQTPRYLIKTRGQQVTLSCSPISGHRSVSWYQQTPGQGLQFLFEYFSETQRNKGNFPGRFSGRQFSNSRSEMNVSTLELGDSALYLCASSLVASGGAATDTQYFGPGTRLTVL.

This clone has a single count. The rearrangement uses TRBV7-7 and TRBJ2-7; TRBD1 might be the D (7 bases). CDR3 length: 16 residues. V was trimmed by 5 bases and J by 2 bases, leaving 19 bases between them. Germline CDR1 reads SSHAT; CDR2 reads FNYEAQ (reference sequence). The CDR3 loop is CASSQLGGQGAYEQYF. In DNA form, the CDR3 reads TGTGCCAGCAGCCAGTTAGGGGGGCAGGGGGCCTACGAGCAGTACTTC.

The chain is built from TRBV7-2 and TRBJ2-3; possible D gene TRBD2, 6 bases. The CDR3 totals 15 residues. The germline gives CDR1 SGHTA, CDR2 FQGNSA. Trimming shortened V by 1 base and J by 2 bases, and 10 bases separated the two germline ends. The CDR3 loop is CASSLGGVVTDTQYF. The CDR3 DNA follows: TGTGCCAGCAGCTTAGGCGGGGTCGTCACAGATACGCAGTATTTT.

This clone appeared a single time. The chain couples TRBV10-2 to TRBJ1-2; D is perhaps TRBD1 (6 bases). The ends were cut back, 9 bases at V and 4 bases at J, with 24 bases in the middle. Germline V lookup: CDR1 WSHSY, CDR2 SAAADI. This CDR3 is 16 amino acids long. For the CDR3, the DNA is TGCGCCAGTACCGAACCAACAGGGCGGCGACTCTATGGCTACACCTTC. It encodes CASTEPTGRRLYGYTF.

The chain employs TRBV18 and TRBJ1-1; D is undetermined. The V gene's germline CDR1 is KGHSH and CDR2 LQKENI. The V end lost 2 bases, the J end lost 4 bases, and 5 bases lay between the germline ends. The CDR3 consists of 12 residues. Written as DNA, the CDR3 is TGTGCCAGCTCACCAGTAGGCACTGAAGCTTTCTTT. Translated: CASSPVGTEAFF. The whole variable domain, filled in from reference TRBV18 and TRBJ1-1, reads NAGVMQNPRHLVRRRGQEARLRCSPMKGHSHVYWYRQLPEEGLKFMVYLQKENIIDESGMPKERFSAEFPKEGPSILRIQQVVRGDSAAYFCASSPVGTEAFFGQGTRLTVV.

The J gene is TRBJ1-4, the V gene TRBV18, with D uncertain. Germline V CDR1 and CDR2: KGHSH, LQKENI. The CDR3 consists of 12 residues. Trimming cost V 3 bases and J 11 bases, with 10 bases left between them. In DNA form, the CDR3 reads TGTGCCAGCTCACCGAGGGAAGGCAAACTGTTTTTT. Protein: CASSPREGKLFF. The entire variable domain, with the rest obtained from reference TRBV18 and TRBJ1-4, is as follows: NAGVMQNPRHLVRRRGQEARLRCSPMKGHSHVYWYRQLPEEGLKFMVYLQKENIIDESGMPKERFSAEFPKEGPSILRIQQVVRGDSAAYFCASSPREGKLFFGSGTQLSVL.

This clone was detected once. CDR3 DNA sequence: TGTGCCATCACCAGAGCCGGGACTGACTCTGCGTATGGCTACACCTTC. Encoded protein: CAITRAGTDSAYGYTF. The chain joins TRBV10-3 to TRBJ1-2, with D tentatively TRBD1 (5 bases). The CDR3 runs to 16 residues. Trimming removed 7 bases from V and 5 bases from J, with 23 bases in between. CDR1 and CDR2 (germline): ENHRY, SYGVKD.

The chain recombines TRBV11-2 with TRBJ2-7; a possible D gene is TRBD1 (6 bases). Deletions cut 4 bases from V and 3 bases from J, with 13 bases between. This CDR3 is 14 amino acids long. Germline-derived CDR1 and CDR2 are SGHAT and FQNNGV. CDR3 bases: TGTGCCAGCAGCTGGACAGAGGACCTCTACGAGCAGTACTTC. This sequence encodes CASSWTEDLYEQYF.

The chain uses TRBV6-2 or TRBV6-3 and TRBJ1-2; tentatively, D is TRBD1 (5 bases). The CDR3 is 13 amino acids. V lost 1 base and J 3 bases, leaving 6 bases between the germline ends. The germline gives CDR1 MNHEY, CDR2 SVGEGT. The chain's CDR3 is CASSYWDDYGYTF. CDR3 nucleotide sequence: TGTGCCAGCAGTTACTGGGACGACTATGGCTACACCTTC.

This sequence joins TRBV19 and TRBJ1-5; 8 bases match TRBD1. CDR3 size: 13 residues. Germline CDR1 is LNHDA and CDR2 is SQIVND (reference sequence). V was clipped by 6 bases and J by 2 bases; unmatched bases: 0. This chain's CDR3 is CASRTGGNQPQHF. The CDR3 region has the DNA TGTGCCAGTAGGACAGGGGGCAATCAGCCCCAGCATTTT. The full variable domain, completed using reference TRBV19 and TRBJ1-5, is DGGITQSPKYLFRKEGQNVTLSCEQNLNHDAMYWYRQDPGQGLRLIYYSQIVNDFQKGDIAEGYSVSREKKESFPLTVTSAQKNPTAFYLCASRTGGNQPQHFGDGTRLSIL.

The rearrangement links TRBV3-1 (or the pseudogene TRBV3-2) to TRBJ2-2; no clear D gene. CDR1 is LGHDT and CDR2 is YNNKEL in the germline V gene (reference sequence). This CDR3 comprises 18 residues. The V end lost 1 base, the J end lost 1 base, and 16 bases lay between the germline ends. Here the CDR3 reads CASSQVPHTRKNTGELFF. CDR3 nucleotides: TGTGCCAGCAGCCAAGTACCCCACACCAGAAAGAACACCGGGGAGCTGTTTTTT.

CDR3 bases: TGTGCCAGCAAGAGTGGGGCTAACTATGGCTACACCTTC. Translation: CASKSGANYGYTF. This sequence joins TRBV28 and TRBJ1-2; unclear D gene. V dropped 7 bases and J dropped 0 bases, with 9 bases sitting between them. The CDR3 consists of 13 residues. Germline CDR1 reads MDHEN; CDR2 reads SYDVKM.